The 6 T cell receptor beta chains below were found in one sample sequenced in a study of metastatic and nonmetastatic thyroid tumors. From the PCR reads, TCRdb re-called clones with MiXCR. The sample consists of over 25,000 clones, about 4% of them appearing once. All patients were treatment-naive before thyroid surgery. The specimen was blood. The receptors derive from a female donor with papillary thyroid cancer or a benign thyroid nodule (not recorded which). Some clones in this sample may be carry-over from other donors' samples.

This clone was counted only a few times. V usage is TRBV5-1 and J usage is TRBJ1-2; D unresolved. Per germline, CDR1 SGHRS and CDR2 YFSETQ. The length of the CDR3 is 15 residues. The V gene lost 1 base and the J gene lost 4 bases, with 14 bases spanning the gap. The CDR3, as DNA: TGCGCCAGCAGCTTGTCCGTAACGGGTATCTATGGCTACACCTTC. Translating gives CASSLSVTGIYGYTF.

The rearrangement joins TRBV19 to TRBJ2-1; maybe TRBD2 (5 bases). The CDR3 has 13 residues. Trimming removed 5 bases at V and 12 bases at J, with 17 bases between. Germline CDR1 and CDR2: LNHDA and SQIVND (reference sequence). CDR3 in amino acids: CASSEGRRSRQFF. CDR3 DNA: TGTGCCAGTAGTGAGGGAAGGAGGTCTAGGCAGTTCTTC.

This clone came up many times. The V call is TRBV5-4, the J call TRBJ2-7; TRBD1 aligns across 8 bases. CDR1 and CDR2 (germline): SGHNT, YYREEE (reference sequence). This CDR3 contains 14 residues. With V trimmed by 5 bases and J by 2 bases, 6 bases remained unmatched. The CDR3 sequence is CASSRTGPTYEQYF. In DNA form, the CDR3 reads TGTGCCAGCAGTCGGACAGGGCCCACCTACGAGCAGTACTTC. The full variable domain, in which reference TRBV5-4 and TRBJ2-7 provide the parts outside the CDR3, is ETGVTQSPTHLIKTRGQQVTLRCSSQSGHNTVSWYQQALGQGPQFIFQYYREEENGRGNFPPRFSGLQFPNYSSELNVNALELDDSALYLCASSRTGPTYEQYFGPGTRLTVT.

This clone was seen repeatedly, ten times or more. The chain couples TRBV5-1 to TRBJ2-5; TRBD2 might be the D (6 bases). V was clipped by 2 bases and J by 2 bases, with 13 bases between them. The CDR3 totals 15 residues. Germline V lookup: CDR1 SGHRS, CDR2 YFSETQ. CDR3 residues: CASSFGAGHQETQYF. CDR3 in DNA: TGCGCCAGCAGCTTCGGGGCGGGGCATCAAGAGACCCAGTACTTC.

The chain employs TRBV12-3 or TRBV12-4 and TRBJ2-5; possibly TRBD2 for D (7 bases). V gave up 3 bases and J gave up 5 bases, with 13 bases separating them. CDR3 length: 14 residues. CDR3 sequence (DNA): TGTGCCAGCAGTTTGCGGGGGCTTAAGGAGACCCAGTACTTC. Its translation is CASSLRGLKETQYF.

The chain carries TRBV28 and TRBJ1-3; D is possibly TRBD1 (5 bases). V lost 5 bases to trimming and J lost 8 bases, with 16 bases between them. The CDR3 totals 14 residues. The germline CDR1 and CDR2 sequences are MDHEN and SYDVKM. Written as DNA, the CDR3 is TGTGCCAGCAGTGGGGCGGGTAGGGTTTACACCATATATTTT. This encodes CASSGAGRVYTIYF.